Detailed here is one T cell receptor (beta chain). No antigen is known for it. Germline loops: CDR1 MNHEY, CDR2 SVGAGI. The CDR3 is 14 residues long. V was pared by 2 bases and J by 3 bases, with 11 bases between. Blood dates from first hyperthyroidism diagnosis, before any ophthalmopathy symptoms. The data are from a study of T cells in Graves' hyperthyroidism and ophthalmopathy. Study results and limitations: Ophthalmopathy was model-predicted a median around seven months pre-onset. Most thyroid clonotypes with frequency above 0.001 were detected in blood.

Amplification yielded TCR beta CDR3 regions, with RNA transcripts as the source. First-round RT-PCR targeting the TCR CDR3 was performed with the HTBI primer set. TCRdb reprocessed the multiplex PCR reads via MiXCR and lists one record per CDR3 protein. The sample has under 300,000 distinct CDR3 sequences, under 30% seen once. This TCR was sampled from a man between 35 and 55 years old with Graves' hyperthyroidism that later progressed to Graves' ophthalmopathy. This sequence joins TRBV6-5 and TRBJ2-7, with D tentatively TRBD2 (6 bases). Sequencing was done on a sample of blood. The CDR3: CASSYSSGLYEQYF. Here the CDR3 DNA reads TGTGCCAGCAGTTACAGTAGCGGCCTCTACGAGCAGTACTTC.